The 13 T cell receptor beta chains below were found in one sample sequenced in a study of cytomegalovirus exposure and HLA in healthy donors. Primers for the PCR totalled 60 Vbeta and 13 Jbeta. Profiling relied on immunoSEQ multiplex PCR, and the TCRdb table lists in-frame clones only, not all of them. The sample lists roughly 110,000 clones; around 77% were seen once. The sample consisted of PBMCs. The receptors stem from a male donor in good health and CMV-seronegative.

V gene TRBV19 combines with J gene TRBJ1-5; D not resolved. Germline CDR1 LNHDA, CDR2 SQIVND (reference sequence). The CDR3 spans 16 residues. Between the trimmed V and J ends, which lost 7 bases and 4 bases, there was a span of 20 bases. The CDR3 DNA is TGTGCCAGTACCGGGATACCCACTCAACGGAATCAGCCCCAGCATTTT. Translating it yields CASTGIPTQRNQPQHF. Variable domain in full (rest from reference TRBV19 and TRBJ1-5): DGGITQSPKYLFRKEGQNVTLSCEQNLNHDAMYWYRQDPGQGLRLIYYSQIVNDFQKGDIAEGYSVSREKKESFPLTVTSAQKNPTAFYLCASTGIPTQRNQPQHFGDGTRLSIL.

V and J are TRBV29-1 and TRBJ2-5; 8 nucleotides align to TRBD2. V dropped 2 bases and J dropped 2; count of bases not matched to a gene: 1. The CDR3 is 13 amino acids. Germline CDR1 and CDR2: SQVTM and ANQGSEA. In nucleotides, the CDR3 is TGCAGCGTTGAAACTAGCGGTCAAGAGACCCAGTACTTC. Translation: CSVETSGQETQYF.

This clone has only a few counts. V gene TRBV4-1 combines with J gene TRBJ2-1; 14 nucleotides align to TRBD2. With V trimmed by 1 base and J by 7 bases, 9 bases remained unmatched. This CDR3 is built from 18 residues. From germline, CDR1 is MGHRA and CDR2 YSYEKL. The CDR3 loop is CASSQAGPGTSGSNEQFF. CDR3 nucleotide sequence: TGCGCCAGCAGCCAAGCGGGTCCCGGGACTAGCGGGAGTAATGAGCAGTTCTTC.

The genes are TRBV7-9 and TRBJ2-7, with TRBD2 matching over 14 bases. The J segment lost 9 bases and the V segment lost 3 bases, leaving 4 bases of the junction unmatched. The CDR3 loop spans 14 amino acids. Germline V gene sequence: CDR1 SEHNR, CDR2 FQNEAQ (reference sequence). CDR3 sequence reads: CASSFGLAGGVQYF. The CDR3 DNA reads TGTGCCAGCAGCTTTGGACTAGCGGGAGGAGTGCAGTACTTC.

This clone was detected a few times. J is TRBJ2-1 and V is TRBV6-5; D is possibly TRBD2 (6 bases). Looked up from germline, CDR1 is MNHEY and CDR2 is SVGAGI. Trimming stripped 6 bases from V and 3 bases from J, with 12 bases between. CDR3 length: 14 residues. The CDR3 coding sequence is TGTGCCAGCAGGACCGGGACTTTCTACAATGAGCAGTTCTTC. Amino acid sequence: CASRTGTFYNEQFF.

V gene TRBV27 combines with J gene TRBJ2-2; 7 bases are shared with TRBD2. CDR3 length equals 14 residues. Germline-derived CDR1 and CDR2 are MNHEY and SMNVEV (reference sequence). V lost 3 bases, J lost 5 bases, and 3 bases stayed unmatched. The CDR3 loop is CASSLGGRTGELFF. CDR3 in DNA: TGTGCCAGCAGTTTGGGGGGGAGAACCGGGGAGCTGTTTTTT.

The rearrangement links TRBV15 to TRBJ2-1; TRBD2 is a possible D gene (5 bases). The CDR3 loop spans 12 amino acids. The germline V gene has CDR1 LNHNV and CDR2 YYDKDF (reference sequence). V lost 0 bases and J 9 bases, leaving 6 bases between the germline ends. CDR3 in DNA: TGTGCCACCAGCAGAGAGGGGAGTGAGCAGTTCTTC. It is translated as CATSREGSEQFF.

CDR3 residues: CASSELAGGDTQYF. DNA of the CDR3: TGCGCCAGCAGTGAGTTAGCGGGGGGAGATACGCAGTATTTT. The chain is built from TRBV10-1 and TRBJ2-3; 10 bases align to TRBD2. Germline V CDR1 and CDR2: WNHNN, SYGVQD (reference sequence). After removal of 1 base from V and 5 bases from J, the junction contained 0 bases not matched to a gene. The CDR3 runs to 14 residues.

The V gene is TRBV7-9, the J gene TRBJ2-1, with TRBD2 matching over 7 bases. The CDR3 covers 14 residues. CDR1 SEHNR and CDR2 FQNEAQ come from the germline V gene (reference sequence). V was pared by 10 bases and J by 2 bases, with 8 bases of the junction left unmatched. CDR3 protein: CANEERGAYNEQFF. As DNA, the CDR3 is TGTGCCAACGAGGAGCGGGGTGCCTACAATGAGCAGTTCTTC.

The chain couples TRBV5-1 to TRBJ2-7, with a weak D call TRBD2 (5 bases). V lost 3 bases, J lost 0 bases, and 19 bases lay in between. The CDR3 spans 17 residues. Germline V gene sequence: CDR1 SGHRS, CDR2 YFSETQ. CDR3 DNA: TGCGCCAGCAGCTCAGGCCCCCGTCAGCGGACCTCCTACGAGCAGTACTTC. Protein: CASSSGPRQRTSYEQYF.

The J gene is TRBJ2-3, the V gene TRBV14; 10 nucleotides match TRBD2. V shed 2 bases, J shed 3 bases, and the junction held 8 bases outside the gene matches. This CDR3 contains 17 residues. Per the germline V gene, CDR1 is SGHDN and CDR2 is FVKESK. The CDR3: CASSQTRLAGRTDTQYF. The CDR3 DNA reads TGTGCCAGCAGCCAAACCCGACTAGCGGGCCGTACAGATACGCAGTATTTT.

The rearrangement uses TRBV6-4 and TRBJ2-1; TRBD2 agrees at 13 bases. J gave up 9 bases and V 3 bases, and 2 bases lay outside the gene matches. Germline CDR1 MRHNA, CDR2 SNTAGT. This CDR3 has 14 residues. CDR3 DNA sequence: TGTGCCAGCAGTGAGACTAGCGGGAGGAGTGAGCAGTTCTTC. Protein sequence: CASSETSGRSEQFF.

This chain links TRBV19 with TRBJ1-1; D is possibly TRBD1 (6 bases). CDR1 is LNHDA and CDR2 is SQIVND in the germline V gene (reference sequence). The CDR3 length is 16 residues. The V end lost 6 bases, the J end lost 4 bases, and 21 bases lay between the germline ends. Written as DNA, the CDR3 is TGTGCCAGTAGGATAAAGGACAGACGTCGGGGCACTGAAGCTTTCTTT. Protein: CASRIKDRRRGTEAFF.